These T cell receptor beta chains were read from a single sample in a study of OX40 agonist ivuxolimab in advanced cancers. The method was immunoSEQ multiplex PCR; TCRdb's version includes in-frame clones alone and lacks a portion of them. The sample has around 80,000 clones, around 94% seen once. Sample: CD4+ or CD8+ T cells sorted from blood, taken in a trial of the OX40 agonist ivuxolimab. Source of these receptors: an adult with an advanced solid tumor such as melanoma, head and neck, liver or kidney cancer. The CDR3 runs from the conserved cysteine through the conserved F or W. The order of the fields is J gene, V gene, D gene, clone size, CDR3 protein, CDR3 DNA. D genes are given only for firm matches. Size tells how often a clone was seen (once, few, many) or the class of an expanded clone, and some rows leave it out.

TRBJ2-5 | TRBV27 | - | - | CASSPARGEEKETQYF | TGTGCCAGCAGTCCCGCCAGGGGGGAGGAGAAAGAGACCCAGTACTTC
TRBJ1-3 | TRBV9 | - | - | CASSVGVGSGNTIYF | TGTGCCAGCAGCGTAGGTGTGGGTTCTGGAAACACCATATATTTT
TRBJ2-7 | TRBV6-5 | - | - | CASSELVGGYEQYF | TGTGCCAGCAGTGAATTGGTCGGCGGCTACGAGCAGTACTTC
TRBJ1-4 | TRBV15 | - | - | CATSRDWGTNEKLFF | TGTGCCACCAGCAGAGATTGGGGGACTAATGAAAAACTGTTTTTT
TRBJ2-3 | TRBV4-3 | - | - | CASSQEGVSTDTQYF | TGCGCCAGCAGCCAAGAGGGAGTGAGCACAGATACGCAGTATTTT
TRBJ2-7 | TRBV7-9 | - | once | CASSPRTGQEGSNEQYF | TGTGCCAGCAGCCCCCGAACCGGACAGGAGGGGTCCAACGAGCAGTACTTC
TRBJ2-1 | TRBV9 | TRBD1 | - | CASSVRDRAPYNEQFF | TGTGCCAGCAGCGTAAGGGACAGGGCGCCCTACAATGAGCAGTTCTTC
TRBJ2-1 | TRBV19 | - | - | CASSMRPERQQFF | TGTGCCAGTAGTATGAGACCAGAACGACAGCAGTTCTTC
TRBJ1-1 | TRBV28 | - | - | CASSVTGNTEAFF | TGTGCCAGCAGTGTAACAGGAAACACTGAAGCTTTCTTT
TRBJ1-1 | TRBV7-9 | - | - | CASSLGRAETEAFF | TGTGCCAGCAGCTTAGGCAGGGCAGAAACTGAAGCTTTCTTT
TRBJ1-5 | TRBV28 | - | once | CASSLRTATSNQPQHF | TGTGCCAGCAGTTTACGGACAGCAACGAGCAATCAGCCCCAGCATTTT
TRBJ2-7 | TRBV27 | TRBD2 | - | CASIASGTHEQYF | TGTGCCAGCATCGCTAGCGGGACCCACGAGCAGTACTTC
TRBJ1-2 | TRBV10-3 | - | - | CAISPRVRENYGYTF | TGTGCCATCAGTCCCCGGGTCAGGGAGAACTATGGCTACACCTTC
TRBJ2-7 | TRBV13 | TRBD2 | - | CASSPSGVPYEQYF | TGTGCCAGCAGCCCAAGCGGGGTCCCCTACGAGCAGTACTTC
TRBJ1-1 | TRBV7-2 | - | once | CASLAPGVPEAFF | TGTGCCAGCCTAGCCCCGGGGGTCCCTGAAGCTTTCTTT
TRBJ2-2 | TRBV9 | TRBD1 | - | CASSGDRGMNTGELFF | TGTGCCAGCAGCGGGGACAGGGGGATGAACACCGGGGAGCTGTTTTTT
TRBJ2-3 | TRBV19 | TRBD1 | - | CASSQTGGTDTQYF | TGTGCCAGTAGTCAGACAGGGGGCACAGATACGCAGTATTTT
TRBJ2-3 | TRBV7-9 | TRBD1 | - | CASSPRTGPTDTQYF | TGTGCCAGCAGCCCGAGGACAGGGCCCACAGATACGCAGTATTTT
TRBJ2-7 | TRBV2 | TRBD1 | - | CASSRPGQGGTYEQYF | TGTGCCAGCAGCCGCCCGGGACAGGGGGGAACCTACGAGCAGTACTTC
TRBJ1-1 | TRBV7-2 | TRBD1 | - | CASSWDRLNTEAFF | TGTGCCAGCAGCTGGGACAGGTTGAACACTGAAGCTTTCTTT
TRBJ2-7 | TRBV5-6 | - | - | CASSLESSYEQYF | TGTGCCAGCAGCTTGGAATCCTCCTACGAGCAGTACTTC
TRBJ1-2 | TRBV15 | - | - | CATSSPRGLNPQHGYTF | TGTGCCACCAGCAGCCCCAGAGGGCTAAACCCGCAACATGGCTACACCTTC
TRBJ1-1 | TRBV28 | - | - | CASSYAGTLNTEAFF | TGTGCCAGCAGTTACGCCGGGACATTGAACACTGAAGCTTTCTTT
TRBJ1-2 | TRBV15 | - | - | CATSRDRGSGHGYTF | TGTGCCACCAGCAGAGATAGGGGGTCCGGGCATGGCTACACCTTC
TRBJ1-5 | TRBV7-8 | TRBD1 | - | CASSLVGGQVYSNQPQHF | TGTGCCAGCAGCTTAGTAGGCGGACAGGTATATAGCAATCAGCCCCAGCATTTT
TRBJ1-4 | TRBV4-1 | - | - | CASSQRDGSVSAEKLFF | TGCGCCAGCAGCCAAAGGGATGGCAGTGTCTCTGCCGAAAAACTGTTTTTT
TRBJ1-1 | TRBV4-2 | - | - | CASSQGFTEAFF | TGTGCCAGCAGCCAAGGATTCACTGAAGCTTTCTTT
TRBJ1-6 | TRBV6-1 | - | - | CASTGPLDQGF | TGTGCCAGCACGGGACCGTTGGACCAAGGGTTT
TRBJ2-3 | TRBV9 | - | few | CASSPWTNTDTQYF | TGTGCCAGCAGCCCCTGGACTAATACGGATACGCAGTATTTT
TRBJ2-7 | TRBV15 | TRBD1 | - | CATSRERGPFGEQYF | TGTGCCACCAGCAGAGAGAGGGGGCCCTTTGGCGAGCAGTACTTC
TRBJ2-7 | TRBV4-1 | TRBD2 | - | CASSQDIAGVGEQYF | TGCGCCAGCAGCCAAGATATAGCGGGAGTTGGCGAGCAGTACTTC
TRBJ1-5 | TRBV5-8 | - | - | CASSLEGRGHQPQHF | TGTGCCAGCAGCTTGGAGGGCAGGGGCCATCAGCCCCAGCATTTT
TRBJ2-1 | TRBV4-3 | - | few | CASSQRGLAVSSYNEQFF | TGCGCCAGCAGCCAAAGGGGGTTAGCGGTTAGCTCCTACAATGAGCAGTTCTTC
TRBJ2-7 | TRBV19 | - | - | CASSMKGTPYEQYF | TGTGCCAGTAGTATGAAAGGGACTCCCTACGAGCAGTACTTC
TRBJ2-2 | TRBV1 | - | - | CTSSRPHKTSGGHLANTGELFF | TGCACCAGCAGCCGCCCCCATAAGACTAGCGGGGGCCATTTAGCCAACACCGGGGAGCTGTTTTTT
TRBJ1-5 | TRBV30 | - | few | CAWTVSNQPQHF | TGTGCCTGGACAGTTAGCAATCAGCCCCAGCATTTT
TRBJ2-2 | TRBV7-6 | TRBD1 | - | CASSHTSWTGQNTGELFF | TGTGCCAGCAGCCATACTTCATGGACAGGGCAGAACACCGGGGAGCTGTTTTTT
TRBJ2-3 | TRBV15 | TRBD2 | - | CATSRGLAGATDTQYF | TGTGCCACCAGCAGGGGACTAGCGGGAGCTACAGATACGCAGTATTTT
TRBJ2-5 | TRBV14 | - | once | CASSQDGSLVETQYF | TGTGCCAGCAGCCAAGACGGAAGTCTGGTAGAGACCCAGTACTTC
TRBJ1-3 | TRBV6-1 | - | - | CASRRGVISGNTIYF | TGTGCCAGCCGGAGGGGGGTAATATCGGGAAACACCATATATTTT